This T cell receptor (beta chain) is drawn from a study of blood T cell repertoires in COVID-19. Overall study context: Acute-phase and convalescent COVID-19 samples originated in the United States, Italy and Spain. In each case, the material was cDNA or gDNA derived from T cells, B-cell-depleted T cells, or PBMCs.

In the source study's methods: From reference gene primer amplification, estimates of nucleated cell counts were derived. Assay used: immunoSEQ multiplex PCR; TCRdb lists only in-frame clones, some missing. That table is the source of V, J and clone size, and D and trimming were worked out from the DNA. The sample yields under 100,000 clones, roughly four fifths seen once. Trimming took 5 bases from V and 5 from J, leaving 21 bases between them. Germline CDR1 and CDR2: GTSNPN and SVGIG (reference sequence). The CDR3 runs 15 residues. The rearrangement joins TRBV30 to TRBJ1-1, with D unclear. The source of this sequence is a woman aged 70-85 years with acute or convalescent COVID-19. Sequencing was carried out using peripheral blood. The CDR3 DNA sequence: TGTGCCTGGTCATTTGGTGGGAGAGTCAGGACTGAAGCTTTCTTT. This encodes CAWSFGGRVRTEAFF.